The 18 T cell receptor beta chains below all came from one sample that was sequenced in a study of neurological immune-mediated disorders. MiXCR, applied by TCRdb to the 5' RACE reads, yields one record per CDR3 protein. The table has more than 75,000 distinct CDR3 sequences, around 3.4% seen once. Source material: PBMCs. All receptors come from a woman aged 45-60 years with multiple sclerosis.

V and J are TRBV27 and TRBJ2-7; D gene unclear. The germline CDR1 and CDR2 sequences are MNHEY and SMNVEV (reference sequence). V was trimmed by 4 bases and J by 6 bases, leaving 16 bases between them. The CDR3 is 14 residues long. The CDR3 reads CASSSTGQRGEQYF. The CDR3 DNA sequence: TGTGCCAGCAGTTCCACGGGTCAACGTGGCGAGCAGTACTTC.

This clonotype was counted ten times or more. The CDR3 spells CASSYFSGRSPLHF. The CDR3 DNA follows: TGTGCCAGCAGTTACTTTAGTGGTCGTTCACCCCTCCACTTT. This chain connects TRBV6-5 to TRBJ1-6; no clear D. CDR1 and CDR2 (germline): MNHEY, SVGAGI. The CDR3 is made up of 14 amino acids. V lost 1 base and J lost 9, with 10 bases in between.

This clonotype has ten or more counts. The chain has TRBV20-1 and TRBJ2-7; 9 bases align to TRBD2. The CDR3 contains 15 residues. Germline CDR1 is DFQATT and CDR2 is SNEGSKA (reference sequence). Trimming took 3 bases from V and 7 from J; bases not matched to a gene: 13. Written as DNA, the CDR3 is TGCAGTGCTAGGGACCCGGGACTAGCCGGGGAGGAGCAGTACTTC. Translating gives CSARDPGLAGEEQYF.

This clonotype showed up many times. The chain links TRBV6-2 or TRBV6-3 to TRBJ2-3; D is unresolved. Trimming took 0 bases from V and 2 from J, leaving 15 bases between them. Looked up from germline, CDR1 is MNHEY and CDR2 is SVGEGT. The length of the CDR3 is 17 residues. The CDR3 is CASSYSMVVFLTDTQYF. The CDR3 bases are TGTGCCAGCAGTTACTCGATGGTAGTTTTCCTCACAGATACGCAGTATTTT.

This clonotype has at least ten counts. The CDR3 DNA sequence: TGCGCCAGCAGTCTCCAATCGGGATACTCCTACGAGCAGTACTTC. It specifies CASSLQSGYSYEQYF. The chain couples TRBV5-1 to TRBJ2-7, with a tentative D call TRBD2 (5 bases). Germline V gene data show CDR1 as SGHRS and CDR2 as YFSETQ. Trimming pared 5 bases from V and 0 bases from J, leaving 15 bases between. The CDR3 loop spans 15 amino acids. Complete variable domain (other parts from reference TRBV5-1 and TRBJ2-7): KAGVTQTPRYLIKTRGQQVTLSCSPISGHRSVSWYQQTPGQGLQFLFEYFSETQRNKGNFPGRFSGRQFSNSRSEMNVSTLELGDSALYLCASSLQSGYSYEQYFGPGTRLTVT.

This clonotype has ten or more counts. The gene calls are TRBV5-6 and TRBJ1-1; D is ambiguous. The CDR3 has 12 residues. Trimming removed 2 bases from V and 7 bases from J, with 9 bases in between. The V gene's germline CDR1 is SGHDT and CDR2 YYEEEE. The CDR3 nucleotides read TGTGCCAGCAGCTTACCCCTGGGTGAAGCTTTCTTT. It is translated as CASSLPLGEAFF.

This clonotype was seen ten or more times. This chain links TRBV5-1 with TRBJ1-1, with D possibly being TRBD1 (6 bases). CDR1 and CDR2 (germline): SGHRS, YFSETQ. V lost 2 bases, J lost 1 base, and 12 bases lay in between. The CDR3 length is 15 residues. CDR3 DNA sequence: TGCGCCAGCAGCTTAGGACAGACCTGGAACACTGAAGCTTTCTTT. Translated, it gives CASSLGQTWNTEAFF.

This clonotype was seen at least ten times. The gene calls are TRBV4-3 and TRBJ2-2; 9 bases map to TRBD1. V dropped 1 base and J dropped 5; count of bases not matched to a gene: 8. This CDR3 has 17 amino acids. Per germline, CDR1 LGHNA and CDR2 YSLEER. The CDR3 sequence: CASSQVLTGGGTGELFF. CDR3 DNA sequence: TGCGCCAGCAGCCAAGTTCTGACAGGGGGAGGAACCGGGGAGCTGTTTTTT.

This clonotype came up many times. The V and J genes are TRBV3-1 and TRBJ2-3, with 11 bases aligning to TRBD2. Unmatched junction bases numbered 4, after V lost 5 bases and J lost 0 bases. CDR3 size: 16 residues. Germline-derived CDR1 and CDR2 are LGHDT and YNNKEL (reference sequence). CDR3 loop: CASSMRLAGSTDTQYF. CDR3 bases: TGTGCCAGCAGCATGCGACTAGCGGGGAGCACAGATACGCAGTATTTT.

This clonotype was observed many times. The chain recombines TRBV12-3 or TRBV12-4 with TRBJ1-3, with D perhaps TRBD1 (6 bases). V lost 8 bases, J lost 8 bases, and 22 bases lay in between. This CDR3 spans 15 amino acids. CDR3 sequence reads: CASSQDTGRRYTIYF. Written as DNA, the CDR3 is TGTGCCAGCTCGCAGGACACAGGGCGGCGGTACACCATATATTTT.

This clonotype was observed many times. The chain carries TRBV7-2 and TRBJ1-6; D remains unclear. Germline assignment: CDR1 SGHTA and CDR2 FQGNSA. With 3 bases removed from V and 5 bases from J, the gap between germline ends came to 8 bases. There are 14 residues in the CDR3. The CDR3 bases are TGTGCCAGCAGCTTTCGACGGGATAATTCACCCCTCCACTTT. Protein: CASSFRRDNSPLHF.

The sample holds many counts of this clonotype. The chain uses TRBV7-2 and TRBJ2-5; 8 bases match TRBD2. The junction had 6 bases not matched to a gene; V was cut back by 4 bases and J by 2 bases. In germline, CDR1 is SGHTA, CDR2 FQGNSA. This CDR3 spans 15 amino acids. The DNA for the CDR3 is TGTGCCAGCAGCTGGGGCGGGGGGACTCAAGAGACCCAGTACTTC. Translating gives CASSWGGGTQETQYF.

Many counts were recorded for this clonotype. This chain joins TRBV20-1 and TRBJ1-1; unclear D gene. V was pared by 1 base and J by 1 base, with 13 bases between. Germline V gene data show CDR1 as DFQATT and CDR2 as SNEGSKA (reference sequence). This CDR3 contains 15 residues. Here the CDR3 DNA reads TGCAGTGCTAGAGGGGGAGGACGTGGGAACACTGAAGCTTTCTTT. Protein: CSARGGGRGNTEAFF.

In its sample, this clonotype was seen many times. The rearrangement joins TRBV10-1 to TRBJ2-3, with 9 positions matching TRBD1. The CDR3 extends over 15 amino acids. The V gene's germline CDR1 is WNHNN and CDR2 SYGVQD (reference sequence). The junction had 7 bases not matched to a gene; V was cut back by 1 base and J by 8 bases. The CDR3 sequence: CASSELAQGAFTQYF. DNA of the CDR3: TGCGCCAGCAGTGAGTTAGCACAGGGGGCTTTTACGCAGTATTTT.

This clonotype was seen ten or more times. The chain uses TRBV6-6 and TRBJ1-1, with 8 bases identical to TRBD1. J gave up 6 bases and V 2 bases, and 2 bases lay outside the gene matches. Germline CDR1 is MNHNY and CDR2 is SVGAGI (reference sequence). This CDR3 is 13 amino acids long. In DNA form, the CDR3 reads TGTGCCAGCAGTTACGAACAGGGGGCTGAAGCTTTCTTT. Its translation is CASSYEQGAEAFF.

This clonotype showed up many times. This rearrangement joins TRBV18 to TRBJ2-7; TRBD1 matches 9 bases. CDR3 length equals 15 residues. From germline, CDR1 is KGHSH and CDR2 LQKENI. With V trimmed by 3 bases and J by 4 bases, 7 bases remained unmatched. The CDR3, as DNA: TGTGCCAGCTCACCGCCTGGGACAGGGACGTACGAGCAGTACTTC. Translated: CASSPPGTGTYEQYF.

There are many counts of this clonotype. V gene TRBV6-5 combines with J gene TRBJ2-7, with TRBD2 identical over 10 bases. The germline gives CDR1 MNHEY, CDR2 SVGAGI. Unmatched junction bases numbered 2, after V lost 6 bases and J lost 3 bases. The CDR3 runs 13 residues. CDR3 residues: CASSRLAGYEQYF. CDR3 coding DNA: TGTGCCAGCAGCCGACTAGCGGGCTACGAGCAGTACTTC.

This clonotype was seen repeatedly, ten times or more. The chain is built from TRBV12-3 or TRBV12-4 and TRBJ2-7; no clear D. V lost 6 bases and J lost 3, with 9 bases in between. The CDR3 loop spans 12 amino acids. DNA for the CDR3: TGTGCCAGCAGCCCCAGTCACTACGAGCAGTACTTC. Translated, it gives CASSPSHYEQYF.